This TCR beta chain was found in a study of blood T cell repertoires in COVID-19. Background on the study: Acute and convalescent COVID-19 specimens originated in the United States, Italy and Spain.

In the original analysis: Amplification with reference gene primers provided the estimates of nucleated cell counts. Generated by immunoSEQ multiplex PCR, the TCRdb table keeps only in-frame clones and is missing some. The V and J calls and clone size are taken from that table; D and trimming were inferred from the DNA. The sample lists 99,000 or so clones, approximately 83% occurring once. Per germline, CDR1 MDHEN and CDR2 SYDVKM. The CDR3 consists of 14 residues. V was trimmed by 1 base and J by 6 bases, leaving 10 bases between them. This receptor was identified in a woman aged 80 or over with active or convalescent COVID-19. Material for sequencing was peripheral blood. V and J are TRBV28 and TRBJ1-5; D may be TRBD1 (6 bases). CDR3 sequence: CASSLSQGLQPQHF. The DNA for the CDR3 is TGTGCCAGCAGTTTATCGCAGGGGCTTCAGCCCCAGCATTTT.